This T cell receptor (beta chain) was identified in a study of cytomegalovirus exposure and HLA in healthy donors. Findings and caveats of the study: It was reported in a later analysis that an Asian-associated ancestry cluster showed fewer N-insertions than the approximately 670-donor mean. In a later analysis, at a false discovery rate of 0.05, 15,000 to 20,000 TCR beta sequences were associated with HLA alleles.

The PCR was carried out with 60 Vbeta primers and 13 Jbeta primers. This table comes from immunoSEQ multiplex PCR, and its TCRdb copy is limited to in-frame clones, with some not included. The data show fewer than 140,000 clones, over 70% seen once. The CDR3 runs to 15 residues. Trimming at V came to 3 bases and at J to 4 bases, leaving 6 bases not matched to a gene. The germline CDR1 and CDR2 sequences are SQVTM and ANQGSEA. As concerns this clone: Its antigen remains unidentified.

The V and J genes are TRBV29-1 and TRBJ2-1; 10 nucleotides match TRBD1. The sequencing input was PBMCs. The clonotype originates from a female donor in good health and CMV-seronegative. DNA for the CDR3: TGCAGCGTTGAGGGGGGGACAGGGGTTTACAATGAGCAGTTCTTC. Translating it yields CSVEGGTGVYNEQFF.